This T cell receptor beta chain was sequenced during a study of blood T cell repertoires in COVID-19. Per germline, CDR1 MNHEY and CDR2 SVGEGT. The CDR3 sequence is 17 residues long. Germline trimming cut 2 bases from V and 0 bases from J; bases unmatched to any gene: 4. Methods used by the authors: Estimated nucleated cell counts came from reference gene primer amplification. Clones were read by immunoSEQ multiplex PCR, and TCRdb kept only the in-frame ones, dropping some. V, J and clone size are taken as reported in that table, and D and trimming were inferred from the DNA itself. The sample consists of 100,000 to 150,000 clones, over 70% of them appearing once.

The genes are TRBV6-2 or TRBV6-3 and TRBJ1-6; TRBD1 aligns across 7 bases. Sequenced sample: peripheral blood. The sequence was collected from an older man with active or convalescent COVID-19. In DNA form, the CDR3 reads TGTGCCAGCAGTTACCCGACAGGGAGCTCCTATAATTCACCCCTCCACTTT. Protein product: CASSYPTGSSYNSPLHF.